This T cell receptor (beta chain) came from a study of blood T cells in healthy people across ages (dated by TCRdb to the mid-2010s). Regarding the study in general: Template switching captured roughly one uniquely barcoded TCR beta cDNA molecule per two T cells in model experiments. The study measured age-related changes in TCR beta repertoire diversity using deep sequencing normalized with unique cDNA molecular identifiers. Donors were grouped into four age groups: young (average 16 years), middle-aged (over 35), aged (around 60) and long-lived (about 89). Donors of different ages were randomly distributed across sequencing lanes to avoid experimental bias. Using the same blood draw, the study looked at two additional independent replicas of 1 million unique cDNA reads for two donors, one aged 18 to 30 and the other aged 80 or older.

Systemically healthy Caucasian individuals from Russia, 39 in total and aged about 6 to 90 years, were included as donors. Each donor gave 8 to 10 milliliters of peripheral blood, drawn into EDTA-treated Vacutainer tubes. Ficoll-Paque density-gradient centrifugation was used to isolate PBMCs, with at least 6.5 million per sample. Trizol reagent was used to extract total RNA from the PBMCs, yielding at least 5 micrograms per sample. For every donor, an aliquot of PBMCs went through flow cytometry to measure the percentages of naive CD45RAhigh/CD27high T cells. Study-wide findings and limitations: Observed TCR beta diversity per million T cells fell roughly linearly with age, and a significant reduction was already apparent by age approximately 40. Because donor CMV infection status was unknown, age-related changes in expanded clonotypes were potentially confounded. Total diversity estimates from one million sequenced T cells were considered lower bounds and underestimates. Compared with the aged group, the long-lived group had more naive CD4+ T cells, fewer expanded clones and increased TCR diversity, suggesting age selection. Because profiling used bulk unsorted PBMCs, naive and antigen-experienced compartments could not be compared conclusively. A strong correlation was found between observed TCR beta diversity and the percentage of naive T cells measured by flow cytometry.

Receptor libraries were prepared by 5' RACE. Sequencing relied on an Illumina HiSeq 2500. A second PCR of roughly 6 to 12 cycles was run with a J-beta primer mix and a sample-barcoded 5' primer. A unique molecular identifier was introduced onto each TCR beta cDNA molecule by a template-switch 5' adaptor carrying 12 random nucleotides. Each sample yielded at least 2.5 million CDR3-containing paired-end reads. All of the RNA was converted into first-strand cDNA using the Mint cDNA synthesis kit, with a TRBC-specific oligonucleotide serving as the primer. Following uracil-DNA glycosylase treatment, all cDNA underwent a first 18-cycle PCR with the universal primers M1SS and BC2_uni_R. The published analysis was carried out like this. Normalization of each sample was performed by random selection of 1 million high-quality reads, each carrying a distinct molecular identifier. Reads sharing molecular identifiers were discarded rather than binned into consensus sequences. MiTCR, set to a Q25 quality threshold and the strictest error-elimination algorithm, was used for CDR3 identification, clonotype clustering and error correction. A nonparametric unseen species model using Euler transformation provided a lower-bound estimate of total TCR beta diversity. TCRdb trimmed the raw reads at Q25, called clones with MiXCR and kept productive beta chains. CDR3 protein sequences are deduplicated, and each keeps its most common genes and DNA. These V and J calls rely on TCRdb rather than the paper's analysis. This sample gives roughly 1.7 million distinct CDR3 sequences in total; 34% of them show up just once. About 11% of the sample lies in the top ten.

This clonotype came up once. The target of this receptor is not known. The record has no base qualities; no much larger clone is one base away. Single-read evidence is weak. Trimming takes 3 bases from V and 0 bases from J, and the germline ends sit 8 bases apart. The germline V gene gives CDR1 as SQVTM and CDR2 as ANQGSEA. The CDR3 has 14 amino acids, counting the end cysteine and phenylalanine. The entry retains the CDR3 DNA only, 42 bases that are in frame from base 1. The material sequenced was blood. The sequence came from a woman aged 25 to 39 in good health. The chain joins TRBV29-1 to TRBJ2-2; the D gene identity is not certain. This receptor carries the CDR3 CSVEKGPNTGELFF. The sequenced DNA is TGCAGCGTTGAGAAAGGGCCGAACACCGGGGAGCTGTTTTTT.